The rows below give T cell receptor beta chains drawn from one sample of a study of blood T cells in healthy people across ages. Via MiXCR, TCRdb re-called the 5' RACE reads, giving one row per CDR3 protein. The data show about 780,000 distinct CDR3 sequences, around half seen once. The sequenced sample consisted of blood. The receptors shown here come from a man older than 75 in good health. CDR3s include the opening cysteine and the closing phenylalanine or tryptophan.

V	J	CDR3
TRBV29-1	TRBJ2-5	CSAYRGPETQYF
TRBV12-3/TRBV12-4	TRBJ1-4	CASTLNGAEKLFF
TRBV20-1	TRBJ2-3	CSARVGGAGQGTQYF
TRBV20-1	NA	CSVPTGYSIETQYF
TRBV5-5	NA	CASSWGTSGSYDEQYF
TRBV5-1	TRBJ2-5	CASSFNHLVDEQYF
TRBV20-1	TRBJ2-4	CSASGEPGPRVNIQYF
TRBV11-3	TRBJ1-6	CASSYSGTENSPLHF
TRBV7-9	TRBJ2-7	CASSLEFAIRPYEQYF
TRBV20-1	TRBJ2-4	CSARASTSEGVRNEQYF
TRBV30	TRBJ2-1	CAWTAGVGYNEQFF
TRBV20-1	TRBJ2-1	CSARPFWTPVRYNEQFF
TRBV28	TRBJ2-1	CASSRYSGIYNEQFF
TRBV7-8	TRBJ2-1	CVSSLPSQSSYNEQFF
TRBV20-1	TRBJ2-7	CSAHHSGVLTYEQYF
TRBV7-2	TRBJ1-2	CAGSPTTANYGYTF
TRBV7-6	TRBJ2-1	CASSFGTRDNEQFF